The 7 T cell receptor beta chains reported below all come from one sample, sequenced in a study of cytomegalovirus exposure and HLA in healthy donors. With 60 Vbeta and 13 Jbeta primers, the PCR was carried out. The method was immunoSEQ multiplex PCR; TCRdb's version includes in-frame clones alone and lacks a portion of them. Among about 160,000 clones listed, 65% to 85% were seen once. Sequenced material: PBMCs. These receptors all stem from a man aged 40-50 years in good health and CMV-seropositive.

The rearrangement uses TRBV7-2 and TRBJ2-7, with 8 nucleotides matching TRBD1. CDR1 is SGHTA, CDR2 FQGNSA, per germline. The CDR3 length is 16 residues. J gave up 0 bases and V 4 bases, and 8 bases lay outside the gene matches. DNA of the CDR3: TGTGCCAGCAGCTGGAACCGGGACAGGTCCTCCTACGAGCAGTACTTC. Translated, it gives CASSWNRDRSSYEQYF.

This chain uses TRBV7-2 with TRBJ1-6; tentatively, D is TRBD1 (5 bases). CDR1 SGHTA and CDR2 FQGNSA come from the germline V gene. The CDR3 is made up of 16 amino acids. The V end lost 5 bases, the J end lost 9 bases, and 20 bases lay between the germline ends. The CDR3 DNA sequence: TGTGCCAGCAGCCAAAACCGAGCGGGGGGGATTTCACCCCTCCACTTT. As protein: CASSQNRAGGISPLHF.

The chain combines TRBV7-9 with TRBJ1-5; 7 bases fit TRBD1. This CDR3 spans 15 amino acids. Trimming cost V 3 bases and J 4 bases; bases outside gene matches: 6. The germline CDR1 and CDR2 sequences are SEHNR and FQNEAQ (reference sequence). The DNA of the CDR3 is TGTGCCAGCAGCTTCGCCGGGACAGATAATCAGCCCCAGCATTTT. Its translation: CASSFAGTDNQPQHF.

The chain is built from TRBV5-1 and TRBJ2-5; possible D gene TRBD1, 7 bases. This CDR3 is 14 amino acids long. V was cut by 0 bases and J by 7 bases, with 13 bases left in between. CDR1 is SGHRS, CDR2 YFSETQ, per germline. CDR3: CASSLDGQGGTQYF. For the CDR3, the DNA is TGCGCCAGCAGCTTGGATGGCCAGGGGGGGACCCAGTACTTC. Combining the CDR3 with reference TRBV5-1 and TRBJ2-5 gives the whole variable domain KAGVTQTPRYLIKTRGQQVTLSCSPISGHRSVSWYQQTPGQGLQFLFEYFSETQRNKGNFPGRFSGRQFSNSRSEMNVSTLELGDSALYLCASSLDGQGGTQYFGPGTRLLVL.

The rearrangement links TRBV11-1 to TRBJ1-1; D gene unclear. CDR1 and CDR2 (germline): SGHAT, FQDESV (reference sequence). This CDR3 comprises 15 residues. Trimming stripped 5 bases from V and 1 base from J, with 14 bases between. The CDR3 bases are TGTGCCAGCAGCCGTTTACGGCTAGGGAACACTGAAGCTTTCTTT. Translating it yields CASSRLRLGNTEAFF.

The chain is built from TRBV19 and TRBJ2-2, with 11 bases fitting TRBD1. Germline V lookup: CDR1 LNHDA, CDR2 SQIVND (reference sequence). The trim removed 4 bases at V and 4 bases at J, leaving 5 bases unmatched. This CDR3 has 16 amino acids. In DNA, the CDR3 is TGTGCCAGTAGTACCGGGACAGGGGGGAGCACCGGGGAGCTGTTTTTT. This codes for CASSTGTGGSTGELFF. Together with reference TRBV19 and TRBJ2-2, the CDR3 gives the full variable domain: DGGITQSPKYLFRKEGQNVTLSCEQNLNHDAMYWYRQDPGQGLRLIYYSQIVNDFQKGDIAEGYSVSREKKESFPLTVTSAQKNPTAFYLCASSTGTGGSTGELFFGEGSRLTVL.

The chain is built from TRBV4-1 and TRBJ2-1, with 8 bases identical to TRBD2. Germline values: CDR1 MGHRA, CDR2 YSYEKL. V lost 4 bases to trimming and J lost 7 bases; unmatched junction nucleotides: 3. The CDR3 loop spans 13 amino acids. CDR3 nucleotides: TGCGCCAGCAGCCTACGGGAGGGGAATGAGCAGTTCTTC. Translation gives CASSLREGNEQFF.